This T cell receptor (beta chain) was recorded in a study of chemoradiotherapy in HPV16-positive cancers. Study-level points and caveats: Non-HPV-specific T cells did not expand in tumors during treatment, whereas candidate HPV-specific clones and E7-related motifs did. For HPV16-positive patients, expanding HPV-responsive T cells associated with longer recurrence-free survival.

Notes on this clone: Its antigen is not identified.

The assay was immunoSEQ multiplex PCR, and TCRdb's table has in-frame clones only and misses some. The sample carries roughly 23,000 clones, around nine tenths recorded once. V lost 3 bases and J 1 base, leaving 9 bases between the germline ends. Germline assignment: CDR1 SNHLY and CDR2 FYNNEI. The CDR3 has 14 residues. Samples were taken several times over chemoradiotherapy. This sample comprised blood, obtained from a patient who underwent chemoradiotherapy. The chain has TRBV2 and TRBJ2-5, with D unresolved. This clonotype was sampled from a human donor with HPV-associated anogenital cancer. CDR3 DNA sequence: TGTGCCAGCAGTGAGAGTTATGCCCAAGAGACCCAGTACTTC. Translated, it gives CASSESYAQETQYF.